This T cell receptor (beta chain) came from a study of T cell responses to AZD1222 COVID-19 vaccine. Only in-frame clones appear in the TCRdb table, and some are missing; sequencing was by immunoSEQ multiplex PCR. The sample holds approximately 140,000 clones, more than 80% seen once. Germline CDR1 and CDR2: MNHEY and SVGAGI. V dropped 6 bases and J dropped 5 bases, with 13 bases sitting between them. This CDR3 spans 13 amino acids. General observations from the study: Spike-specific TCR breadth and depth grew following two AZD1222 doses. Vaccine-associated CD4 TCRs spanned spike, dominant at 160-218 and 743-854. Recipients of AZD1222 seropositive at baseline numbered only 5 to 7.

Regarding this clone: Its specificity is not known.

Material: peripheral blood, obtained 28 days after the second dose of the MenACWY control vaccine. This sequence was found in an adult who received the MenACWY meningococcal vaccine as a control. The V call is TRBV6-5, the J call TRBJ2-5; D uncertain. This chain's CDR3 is CASSPSRGETQYF. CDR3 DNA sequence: TGTGCCAGCAGCCCGAGTCGTGGGGAGACCCAGTACTTC.